These 14 T cell receptor beta chains were sequenced from one sample in a study of T cells in Graves' hyperthyroidism and ophthalmopathy. From RNA transcripts, TCR beta CDR3 regions were amplified. The HTBI primer set served for first-round RT-PCR of the TCR CDR3. TCRdb processed the multiplex PCR reads anew with MiXCR; each CDR3 protein has one entry. Among hundreds of thousands of distinct CDR3 sequences, 15% to 20% were seen once, and the ten largest hold about 3.8%. The source material was blood. Every receptor here comes from a woman in her 30s with Graves' hyperthyroidism.

This clonotype was counted only a few times. The chain uses TRBV9 and TRBJ2-7, with a possible D match to TRBD1 (5 bases). Trimming removed 4 bases at V and 0 bases at J, with 17 bases between. In germline, CDR1 is SGDLS, CDR2 YYNGEE. The CDR3 totals 16 residues. As DNA, the CDR3 is TGTGCCAGCAGCCCTCGATCCGACAGTGTCTCCTACGAGCAGTACTTC. As protein: CASSPRSDSVSYEQYF.

The rearrangement joins TRBV9 to TRBJ1-1; 7 bases are a match to TRBD1. The germline gives CDR1 SGDLS, CDR2 YYNGEE. The CDR3 consists of 15 residues. After removal of 0 bases from V and 1 base from J, the junction contained 3 bases not matched to a gene. The CDR3, as DNA: TGTGCCAGCAGCGTAGAGGGACAGACGAACACTGAAGCTTTCTTT. Its translation is CASSVEGQTNTEAFF.

This clonotype was seen ten or more times. The V and J genes are TRBV20-1 and TRBJ2-1, with 7 bases aligning to TRBD2. The J segment lost 0 bases and the V segment lost 2 bases, leaving 7 bases of the junction unmatched. The germline gives CDR1 DFQATT, CDR2 SNEGSKA (reference sequence). The CDR3 is 16 amino acids. The CDR3 sequence: CSARNSAGSSYNEQFF. The CDR3 nucleotides read TGCAGTGCTAGAAATTCAGCGGGGAGCTCCTACAATGAGCAGTTCTTC.

This clonotype was found many times. The chain recombines TRBV28 with TRBJ1-2; 7 nucleotides align to TRBD1. This CDR3 region has 14 residues. Germline CDR1 is MDHEN and CDR2 is SYDVKM. V shed 4 bases, J shed 8 bases, and the junction held 10 bases outside the gene matches. CDR3 nucleotides: TGTGCCAGCAGTTCAGGACAGGTATCCTGGGGCTACACCTTC. It codes for CASSSGQVSWGYTF.

The V and J genes are TRBV27 and TRBJ2-5; D gene ambiguous. The germline V gene encodes CDR1 MNHEY and CDR2 SMNVEV (reference sequence). Trimming shortened V by 6 bases and J by 0 bases, and 17 bases separated the two germline ends. The CDR3 loop spans 16 amino acids. The CDR3 here is CASSPLLQRNQETQYF. The CDR3 nucleotides are TGTGCCAGCAGCCCTTTATTACAGAGAAACCAAGAGACCCAGTACTTC.

A few counts support this clonotype. This chain uses TRBV5-5 with TRBJ2-3; 7 bases match TRBD1. This CDR3 has 15 residues. The germline CDR1 and CDR2 sequences are SGHKS and YYEKEE (reference sequence). V lost 5 bases to trimming and J lost 3 bases; unmatched junction nucleotides: 9. As DNA, the CDR3 is TGTGCCAGCAGGTTACAGGGGTTGGGAACAGATACGCAGTATTTT. Protein product: CASRLQGLGTDTQYF.

In this sample, this clonotype turned up a few times. The J gene is TRBJ2-6, the V gene TRBV7-2, with D tentatively TRBD1 (6 bases). Germline lookup yields CDR1 SGHTA and CDR2 FQGNSA. V gave up 3 bases and J gave up 2 bases, with 8 bases separating them. This CDR3 is 15 amino acids long. The CDR3 region is CASSFPGAGANVLTF. CDR3 nucleotide sequence: TGTGCCAGCAGCTTCCCAGGGGCTGGGGCCAACGTCCTGACTTTC.

This clonotype has at least ten counts. The rearrangement joins TRBV10-3 to TRBJ2-1, with 16 positions matching TRBD2. The germline V gene encodes CDR1 ENHRY and CDR2 SYGVKD. The trim removed 6 bases at V and 8 bases at J, leaving 13 bases unmatched. CDR3 length: 18 residues. In DNA, the CDR3 is TGTGCCATCAGACGGACCGGGACTAGCGGGAGGGCCAGCGATGAGCAGTTCTTC. This sequence encodes CAIRRTGTSGRASDEQFF.

This clonotype occurred once. The gene calls are TRBV28 and TRBJ2-5; D gene uncertain. Germline-derived CDR1 and CDR2 are MDHEN and SYDVKM. Trimming cost V 8 bases and J 2 bases, with 12 bases left between them. CDR3 length equals 13 residues. Here the CDR3 DNA reads TGTGCCAGCCTTGCCAAGTGGCAAGAGACCCAGTACTTC. Its translation is CASLAKWQETQYF.

This clonotype was seen more than once but under ten times. The gene calls are TRBV5-6 and TRBJ2-7; D call uncertain. CDR3 length: 13 residues. V shed 1 base and J shed 2 bases, with 7 bases lying between them. From germline, CDR1 is SGHDT and CDR2 YYEEEE. Written as DNA, the CDR3 is TGTGCCAGCAGCTTGCGACGGACCTACGAGCAGTACTTC. Translation gives CASSLRRTYEQYF. Using reference TRBV5-6 and TRBJ2-7 for the parts outside the CDR3, the full variable domain is DAGVTQSPTHLIKTRGQQVTLRCSPKSGHDTVSWYQQALGQGPQFIFQYYEEEERQRGNFPDRFSGHQFPNYSSELNVNALLLGDSALYLCASSLRRTYEQYFGPGTRLTVT.

This clonotype has ten or more counts. In nucleotides, the CDR3 is TGTGCCATCAGCGGAGGGGGGATTGATGGCTACACCTTC. Residues: CAISGGGIDGYTF. The chain couples TRBV10-3 to TRBJ1-2, with D possibly being TRBD1 (6 bases). This CDR3 spans 13 amino acids. Germline V gene lookup returns CDR1 ENHRY and CDR2 SYGVKD. V shed 6 bases and J shed 6 bases, with 14 bases lying between them.

This clonotype has at least ten counts. CDR3: CASSLVGSASNQPQHF. CDR3 nucleotide sequence: TGTGCCAGCAGCTTAGTTGGGTCGGCTAGCAATCAGCCCCAGCATTTT. The chain employs TRBV7-2 and TRBJ1-5; D remains ambiguous. Germline CDR1 is SGHTA and CDR2 is FQGNSA. V was pared by 1 base and J by 0 bases, with 10 bases between. This CDR3 is 16 amino acids long.

The chain links TRBV29-1 to TRBJ1-1; D not resolved. Trimming removed 4 bases from V and 8 bases from J, with 8 bases in between. The germline V gene has CDR1 SQVTM and CDR2 ANQGSEA. The CDR3 sequence is 10 residues long. The CDR3 DNA follows: TGCAGCGTTGTAGTTCCAGAAGCTTTCTTT. It is translated as CSVVVPEAFF.

This clonotype was seen many times. The genes are TRBV3-1 and TRBJ1-1; perhaps TRBD1 as D (5 bases). Germline CDR1 LGHDT, CDR2 YNNKEL (reference sequence). The V gene lost 3 bases and the J gene lost 1 base, with 9 bases spanning the gap. The CDR3 contains 14 residues. CDR3 sequence reads: CASSHLDRNTEAFF. CDR3 DNA sequence: TGTGCCAGCAGCCACCTTGACAGGAACACTGAAGCTTTCTTT. Full variable domain (outside the CDR3, taken from reference TRBV3-1 and TRBJ1-1): DTAVSQTPKYLVTQMGNDKSIKCEQNLGHDTMYWYKQDSKKFLKIMFSYNNKELIINETVPNRFSPKSPDKAHLNLHINSLELGDSAVYFCASSHLDRNTEAFFGQGTRLTVV.